A single sample is the source of the 21 T cell receptor beta chains below, sequenced in a study of low-dose radiotherapy and immunotherapy resistance in tumors (dated by TCRdb to between 2021 and 2023). Data came from an Illumina MiniSeq. First-strand cDNA was synthesized using Superscript III and a set of TRAV- and TRBV-specific primers, so that both TCRalpha and TCRbeta chains were covered. TCRs were amplified with Phusion for 20 PCR cycles, with a constant-region primer paired with the adapter attached to the V primers. TCRdb reprocessing: public reads trimmed at Q25 with fastp, clones called with MiXCR, in-frame beta chains kept. For every CDR3 protein sequence, its rows merge into one entry that carries the most common genes and DNA. The sample table shows 39,000 or so distinct CDR3 sequences, and less than 25% are seen once. The ten largest clones add up to approximately 8.3% of the sample.

The time point label of this sample denotes: after trial treatment. The sample's treatment or condition label is to be understood as: LDRT plus nivolumab, ipilimumab, low-dose cyclophosphamide and aspirin (RACIN trial). The source was PBMCs, collected after low-dose radiotherapy plus immunotherapy. The receptors come from a female donor with ovarian cancer.

This clonotype was seen repeatedly, ten times or more. The chain combines TRBV27 with TRBJ1-1; weak D call: TRBD1 (5 bases). This CDR3 is built from 16 residues. Germline-derived CDR1 and CDR2 are MNHEY and SMNVEV (reference sequence). V was pared by 8 bases and J by 4 bases, with 23 bases between. CDR3 nucleotides: TGTGCCAGCTCCCTGATGGAGTTGGGGGACCTCACTGAAGCTTTCTTT. Its protein is CASSLMELGDLTEAFF.

In its sample, this clonotype was seen many times. The J gene is TRBJ2-1, the V gene TRBV5-1; TRBD2 aligns across 8 bases. Per the germline V gene, CDR1 is SGHRS and CDR2 is YFSETQ. The J segment lost 4 bases and the V segment lost 4 bases, leaving 7 bases of the junction unmatched. The CDR3 extends over 15 amino acids. As DNA, the CDR3 is TGCGCCAGCAGCCTCAGCGGGGGCCCATACAATGAGCAGTTCTTC. It specifies CASSLSGGPYNEQFF. The full variable domain, rest sourced from reference TRBV5-1 and TRBJ2-1, is KAGVTQTPRYLIKTRGQQVTLSCSPISGHRSVSWYQQTPGQGLQFLFEYFSETQRNKGNFPGRFSGRQFSNSRSEMNVSTLELGDSALYLCASSLSGGPYNEQFFGPGTRLTVL.

Ten or more counts support this clonotype. The chain carries TRBV11-2 and TRBJ2-5, with a possible D match to TRBD1 (6 bases). The CDR3 consists of 13 residues. Trimming removed 5 bases at V and 2 bases at J, with 9 bases between. Germline V gene data show CDR1 as SGHAT and CDR2 as FQNNGV. Here the CDR3 DNA reads TGTGCCAGCAGCCGACAGGTTCAAGAGACCCAGTACTTC. Translation gives CASSRQVQETQYF.

This clonotype was found many times. This chain connects TRBV6-1 to TRBJ2-1, with a possible D match to TRBD2 (5 bases). The V end lost 7 bases, the J end lost 4 bases, and 8 bases lay between the germline ends. The CDR3 contains 12 residues. Germline V lookup: CDR1 MNHNS, CDR2 SASEGT. Here the CDR3 reads CASTWTYNEQFF. CDR3 DNA: TGTGCCAGCACCTGGACTTACAATGAGCAGTTCTTC.

This clonotype was detected many times. V is TRBV5-1 and J is TRBJ2-3, with 9 bases matching TRBD2. This CDR3 spans 15 amino acids. Germline CDR1 is SGHRS and CDR2 is YFSETQ. The V segment lost 0 bases and the J segment 4 bases; nucleotides outside the gene matches: 3. The CDR3 DNA is TGCGCCAGCAGCTTGGAGATAGCGGGGGCAGATACGCAGTATTTT. Translated, it gives CASSLEIAGADTQYF.

In its sample, this clonotype was seen many times. The V and J genes are TRBV28 and TRBJ2-7; D unclear. The CDR3 is made up of 12 amino acids. Germline CDR1 reads MDHEN; CDR2 reads SYDVKM. V was shortened by 6 bases and J by 2 bases, with 8 bases between the two germline ends. The CDR3 is CASSPPAYEQYF. CDR3 coding DNA: TGTGCCAGCAGCCCTCCTGCCTACGAGCAGTACTTC.

This clonotype was detected once. Possible read error: a much larger clone is one base away. The chain couples TRBV24-1 to TRBJ2-3; TRBD2 agrees at 10 bases. Germline V gene lookup returns CDR1 KGHDR and CDR2 SFDVKD. With V trimmed by 5 bases and J by 4 bases, 8 bases remained unmatched. This CDR3 is built from 16 residues. CDR3 loop: CATSGTTGTSADTQYF. The CDR3 DNA follows: TGTGCCACCAGTGGAACCACAGGGACTAGCGCAGATACGCAGTATTTT.

This clonotype was observed at least ten times. J is TRBJ2-3 and V is TRBV7-9; D not certain. Germline V gene sequence: CDR1 SEHNR, CDR2 FQNEAQ (reference sequence). The V gene lost 4 bases and the J gene lost 6 bases, with 11 bases spanning the gap. The CDR3 spans 13 residues. CDR3 sequence (DNA): TGTGCCAGCAGCTCGTGGCCGACGGATACGCAGTATTTT. Protein sequence: CASSSWPTDTQYF.

This clonotype is medium-sized in the sample. The V and J genes are TRBV28 and TRBJ2-3, with a possible D match to TRBD2 (7 bases). Trimming left V 3 bases short and J 0 bases short, with 19 bases between. CDR3 length equals 18 residues. The germline V gene has CDR1 MDHEN and CDR2 SYDVKM. CDR3 residues: CASSFPGSGGGSTDTQYF. The CDR3 DNA reads as TGTGCCAGCAGTTTCCCCGGCTCTGGCGGGGGCAGCACAGATACGCAGTATTTT.

This clonotype was seen at least ten times. The genes are TRBV30 and TRBJ2-2; D perhaps matches TRBD1 (5 bases). Trimming pared 3 bases from V and 8 bases from J, leaving 7 bases between. Germline lookup yields CDR1 GTSNPN and CDR2 SVGIG (reference sequence). The CDR3 spans 11 residues. The CDR3 loop is CAWRGPGELFF. Written as DNA, the CDR3 is TGTGCCTGGAGGGGGCCGGGGGAGCTGTTTTTT.

This clonotype appeared a few times. The V call is TRBV18, the J call TRBJ2-7; D possibly corresponds to TRBD1 (5 bases). This CDR3 has 13 residues. In germline, CDR1 is KGHSH, CDR2 LQKENI. Between the trimmed V and J ends, which lost 3 bases and 6 bases, there was a span of 12 bases. DNA of the CDR3: TGTGCCAGCTCACCGAAAGACAGAAGCGAGCAGTACTTC. It yields the protein CASSPKDRSEQYF.

J is TRBJ1-2 and V is TRBV7-3; 7 positions agree with TRBD1. The germline V gene encodes CDR1 SGHTA and CDR2 FQGTGA. V shed 5 bases and J 7 bases; nucleotides not matched to a gene: 10. The CDR3 consists of 14 residues. The CDR3 DNA sequence: TGTGCCAGCAGCACGACAGGGAAACTGACTGGCTACACCTTC. It encodes CASSTTGKLTGYTF.

Many counts were recorded for this clonotype. The chain couples TRBV29-1 to TRBJ2-7, with a tentative D call TRBD2 (5 bases). Germline V CDR1 and CDR2: SQVTM, ANQGSEA. V was pared by 4 bases and J by 0 bases, with 10 bases between. CDR3 length: 13 amino acids. Here the CDR3 reads CSVAGLPSYEQYF. The CDR3 coding sequence is TGCAGCGTTGCTGGACTCCCCTCCTACGAGCAGTACTTC.

In its sample, this clonotype was seen many times. The chain links TRBV28 to TRBJ1-3, with D uncertain. Trimming pared 7 bases from V and 0 bases from J, leaving 7 bases between. This CDR3 contains 13 residues. Germline CDR1 MDHEN, CDR2 SYDVKM. The CDR3 loop reads CASTRDSGNTIYF. The DNA for the CDR3 is TGTGCCAGCACTCGGGACTCTGGAAACACCATATATTTT.

This clonotype was counted ten times or more. The gene calls are TRBV5-6 and TRBJ2-3, with TRBD2 as a possible D gene (7 bases). The germline V gene encodes CDR1 SGHDT and CDR2 YYEEEE. CDR3 size: 14 residues. V lost 5 bases to trimming and J lost 1 base, with 11 bases between them. The CDR3 nucleotides are TGTGCCAGCAGTCGGGGGGCACGCACAGATACGCAGTATTTT. This translates into CASSRGARTDTQYF.

This clonotype showed up many times. The chain recombines TRBV14 with TRBJ2-2, with D possibly TRBD2 on 6 matching bases. The ends were cut back, 5 bases at V and 5 bases at J, with 18 bases in the middle. Germline V CDR1 and CDR2: SGHDN, FVKESK. This CDR3 contains 16 residues. CDR3: CASSTIAKGRTGELFF. For the CDR3, the DNA is TGTGCCAGCAGCACCATAGCGAAGGGGAGGACCGGGGAGCTGTTTTTT. Using reference TRBV14 and TRBJ2-2 for the parts outside the CDR3, the full variable domain is EAGVTQFPSHSVIEKGQTVTLRCDPISGHDNLYWYRRVMGKEIKFLLHFVKESKQDESGMPNNRFLAERTGGTYSTLKVQPAELEDSGVYFCASSTIAKGRTGELFFGEGSRLTVL.

Turning to this clonotype: A far larger clone is only one base removed, so a read error is likely. The chain employs TRBV10-3 and TRBJ2-3; the match to TRBD2 covers 13 bases. From germline, CDR1 is ENHRY and CDR2 SYGVKD. J lost 5 bases, V lost 5 bases, and 7 bases had no gene match. The CDR3 is 16 residues long. The CDR3 sequence is CAISTGTSGIGDTQYF. The CDR3 DNA is TGTGCCATCAGTACCGGGACTAGCGGGATAGGAGATACGCAGTATTTT.

Ten or more counts support this clonotype. This sequence joins TRBV30 and TRBJ2-3; 7 positions agree with TRBD2. The CDR3 spans 13 residues. The junction had 4 bases not matched to a gene; V was cut back by 1 base and J by 6 bases. Germline assignment: CDR1 GTSNPN and CDR2 SVGIG (reference sequence). The CDR3 loop reads CAWSGTRRDTQYF. In DNA, the CDR3 is TGTGCCTGGAGTGGGACTAGAAGGGATACGCAGTATTTT.

This chain links TRBV28 with TRBJ2-5; tentatively, D is TRBD1 (5 bases). From germline, CDR1 is MDHEN and CDR2 SYDVKM. CDR3 size: 14 residues. Trimming left V 6 bases short and J 5 bases short, with 16 bases between. CDR3 in DNA: TGTGCCAGCAGCCTGCAGGGATCGTCGGAGACCCAGTACTTC. Amino acids: CASSLQGSSETQYF.

This clonotype has only one observation. Given a far larger clone just one base away, this is likely a sequencing read error. The chain recombines TRBV5-3 with TRBJ2-7; D is possibly TRBD2 (7 bases). TRBV5-3 is known as an ORF, though its function is uncertain. V gave up 8 bases and J gave up 7 bases, with 25 bases separating them. This CDR3 region has 15 residues. The CDR3, as DNA: TGTGCCAGCAGCCGCGGGGGCAGGTCCGACAATGAGCAGTACTTC. Its protein is CASSRGGRSDNEQYF.

This clonotype has just a few counts. The DNA is omitted, as the CDR3 cannot be located on it reliably, and the CDR3 follows TCRdb's listing. CDR3 sequence reads: CASSNLGVTPPGSCFF. The gene calls are TRBV21-1 and TRBJ2-2; the table's TRBD1 call for D was not verified on the DNA. TRBV21-1 is reported as a pseudogene. Inclusive of both ends, the CDR3 amounts to 16 amino acids.